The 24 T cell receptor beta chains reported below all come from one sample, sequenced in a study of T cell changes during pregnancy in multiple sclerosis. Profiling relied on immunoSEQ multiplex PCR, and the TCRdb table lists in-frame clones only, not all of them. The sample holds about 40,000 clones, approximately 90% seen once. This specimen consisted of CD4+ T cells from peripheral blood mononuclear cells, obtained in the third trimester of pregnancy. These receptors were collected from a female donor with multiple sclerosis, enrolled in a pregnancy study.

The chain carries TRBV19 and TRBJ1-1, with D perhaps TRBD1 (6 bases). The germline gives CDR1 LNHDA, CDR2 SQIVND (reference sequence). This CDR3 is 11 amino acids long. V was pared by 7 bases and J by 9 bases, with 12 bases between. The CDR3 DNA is TGTGCCAGTAACCTTCAGGGGAAAGCTTTCTTT. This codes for CASNLQGKAFF.

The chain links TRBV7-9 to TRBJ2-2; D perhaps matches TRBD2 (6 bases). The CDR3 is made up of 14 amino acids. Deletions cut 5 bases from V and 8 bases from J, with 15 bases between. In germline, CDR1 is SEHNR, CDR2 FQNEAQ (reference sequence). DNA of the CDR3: TGTGCCAGCAGCGAACGGCGGGGCTGGGGGGAGCTGTTTTTT. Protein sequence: CASSERRGWGELFF.

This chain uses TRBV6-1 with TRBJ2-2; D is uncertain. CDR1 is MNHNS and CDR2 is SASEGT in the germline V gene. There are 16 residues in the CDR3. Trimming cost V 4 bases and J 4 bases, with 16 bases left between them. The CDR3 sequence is CASSALSIPSTGELFF. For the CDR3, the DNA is TGTGCCAGCAGTGCCCTCTCGATCCCGAGCACCGGGGAGCTGTTTTTT.

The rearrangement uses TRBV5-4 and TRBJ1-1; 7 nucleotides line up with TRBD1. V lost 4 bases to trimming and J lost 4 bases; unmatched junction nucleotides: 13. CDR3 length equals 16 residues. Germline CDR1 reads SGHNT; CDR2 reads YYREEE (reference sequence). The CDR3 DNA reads TGTGCCAGCAGCCCCCCCCAGGGGGTATCTGGCACTGAAGCTTTCTTT. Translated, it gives CASSPPQGVSGTEAFF. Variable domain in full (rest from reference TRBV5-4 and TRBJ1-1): ETGVTQSPTHLIKTRGQQVTLRCSSQSGHNTVSWYQQALGQGPQFIFQYYREEENGRGNFPPRFSGLQFPNYSSELNVNALELDDSALYLCASSPPQGVSGTEAFFGQGTRLTVV.

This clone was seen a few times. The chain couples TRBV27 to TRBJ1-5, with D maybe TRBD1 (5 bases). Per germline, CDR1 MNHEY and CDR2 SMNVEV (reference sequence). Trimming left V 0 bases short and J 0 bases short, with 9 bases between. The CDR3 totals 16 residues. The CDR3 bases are TGTGCCAGCAGTTTATCCCGGGGGTCTAGCAATCAGCCCCAGCATTTT. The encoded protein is CASSLSRGSSNQPQHF.

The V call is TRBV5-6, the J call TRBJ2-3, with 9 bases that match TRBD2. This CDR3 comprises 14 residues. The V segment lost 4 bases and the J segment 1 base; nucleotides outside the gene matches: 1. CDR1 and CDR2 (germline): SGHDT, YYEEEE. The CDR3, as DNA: TGTGCCAGCAGCCGGACTAGCGGCACAGATACGCAGTATTTT. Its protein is CASSRTSGTDTQYF.

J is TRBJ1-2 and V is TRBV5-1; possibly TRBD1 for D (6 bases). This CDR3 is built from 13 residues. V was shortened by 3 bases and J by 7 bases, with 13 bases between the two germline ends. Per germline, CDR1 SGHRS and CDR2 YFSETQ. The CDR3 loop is CASSSAGDAGYTF. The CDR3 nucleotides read TGCGCCAGCAGCTCCGCAGGGGACGCTGGCTACACCTTC.

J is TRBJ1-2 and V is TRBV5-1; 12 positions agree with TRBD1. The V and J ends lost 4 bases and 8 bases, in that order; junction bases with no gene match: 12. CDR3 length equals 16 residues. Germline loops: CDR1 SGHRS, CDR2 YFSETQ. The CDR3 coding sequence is TGCGCCAGCAGCATCCTTGGGGGACAGGGGGCTGGAGGCTACACCTTC. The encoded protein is CASSILGGQGAGGYTF.

The CDR3, as DNA: TGTGCCAGCTCAGCGCTACCCGGGACAGGGACCGACGTCCTGACTTTC. Translating gives CASSALPGTGTDVLTF. The rearrangement joins TRBV18 to TRBJ2-6, with TRBD1 identical over 9 bases. CDR1 is KGHSH, CDR2 LQKENI, per germline. The CDR3 loop spans 16 amino acids. The V gene end was trimmed by 5 bases and the J gene end by 11 bases; junction bases not matched to a gene: 13.

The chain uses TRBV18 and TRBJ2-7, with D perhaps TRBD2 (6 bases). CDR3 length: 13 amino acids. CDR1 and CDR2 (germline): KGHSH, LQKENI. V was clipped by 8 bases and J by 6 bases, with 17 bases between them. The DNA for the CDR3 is TGTGCCAGCGGGGCGGGGCATGGGGGCGAGCAGTACTTC. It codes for CASGAGHGGEQYF.

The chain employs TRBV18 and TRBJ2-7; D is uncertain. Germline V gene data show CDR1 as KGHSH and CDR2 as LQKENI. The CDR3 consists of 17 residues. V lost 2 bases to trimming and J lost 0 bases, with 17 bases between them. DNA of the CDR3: TGTGCCAGCTCACCAGGGTTGCTAGACCTAAGCTCCTACGAGCAGTACTTC. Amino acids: CASSPGLLDLSSYEQYF.

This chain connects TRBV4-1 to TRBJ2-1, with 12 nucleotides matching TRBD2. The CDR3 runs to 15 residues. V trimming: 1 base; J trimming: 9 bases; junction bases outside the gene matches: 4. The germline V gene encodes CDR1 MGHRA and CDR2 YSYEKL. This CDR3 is CASSQGLAGAGEQFF. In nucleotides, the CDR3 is TGCGCCAGCAGCCAAGGACTAGCGGGAGCGGGTGAGCAGTTCTTC.

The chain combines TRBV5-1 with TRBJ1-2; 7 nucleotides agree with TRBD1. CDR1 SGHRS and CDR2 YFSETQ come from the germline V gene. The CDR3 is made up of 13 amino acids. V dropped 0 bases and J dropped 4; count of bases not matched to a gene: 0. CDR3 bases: TGCGCCAGCAGCTTGGAGGGGGCCTATGGCTACACCTTC. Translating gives CASSLEGAYGYTF.

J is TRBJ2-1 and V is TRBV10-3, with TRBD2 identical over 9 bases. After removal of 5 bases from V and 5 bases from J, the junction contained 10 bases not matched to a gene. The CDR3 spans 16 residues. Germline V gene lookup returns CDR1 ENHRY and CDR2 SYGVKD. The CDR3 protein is CAISPLSGSRDNEQFF. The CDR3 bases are TGTGCCATCAGTCCCCTTAGCGGGAGTCGGGACAATGAGCAGTTCTTC.

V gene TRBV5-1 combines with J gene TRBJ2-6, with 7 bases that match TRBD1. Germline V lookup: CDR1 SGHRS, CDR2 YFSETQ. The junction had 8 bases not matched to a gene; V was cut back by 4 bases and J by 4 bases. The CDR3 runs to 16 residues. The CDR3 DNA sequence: TGCGCCAGCAGCCGTCCTACAGGGGACGGGGCCAACGTCCTGACTTTC. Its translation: CASSRPTGDGANVLTF.

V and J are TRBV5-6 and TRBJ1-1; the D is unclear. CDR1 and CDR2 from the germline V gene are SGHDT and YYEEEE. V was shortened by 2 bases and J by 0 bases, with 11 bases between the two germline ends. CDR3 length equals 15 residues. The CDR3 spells CASSFRRTLNTEAFF. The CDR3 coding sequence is TGTGCCAGCAGCTTCCGCCGGACTTTGAACACTGAAGCTTTCTTT.

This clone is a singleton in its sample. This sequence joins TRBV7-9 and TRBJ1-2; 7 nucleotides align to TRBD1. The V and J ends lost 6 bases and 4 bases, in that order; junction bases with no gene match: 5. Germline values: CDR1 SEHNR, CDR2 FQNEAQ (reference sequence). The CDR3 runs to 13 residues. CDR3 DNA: TGTGCCAGCAGTCCAGGGGGTGGCTATGGCTACACCTTC. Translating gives CASSPGGGYGYTF.

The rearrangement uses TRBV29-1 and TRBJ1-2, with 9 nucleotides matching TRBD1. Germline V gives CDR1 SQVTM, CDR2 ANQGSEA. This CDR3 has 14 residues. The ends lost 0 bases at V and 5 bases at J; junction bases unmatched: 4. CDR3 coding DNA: TGCAGCGTTGAAGATACGGGACAGGGTTATGGCTACACCTTC. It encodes CSVEDTGQGYGYTF.

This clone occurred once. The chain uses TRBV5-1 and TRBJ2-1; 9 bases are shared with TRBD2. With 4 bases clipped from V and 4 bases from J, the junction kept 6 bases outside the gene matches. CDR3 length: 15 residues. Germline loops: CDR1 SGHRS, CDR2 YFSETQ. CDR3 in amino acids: CASSPGLAQYNEQFF. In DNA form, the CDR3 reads TGCGCCAGCAGCCCCGGACTAGCGCAATACAATGAGCAGTTCTTC.

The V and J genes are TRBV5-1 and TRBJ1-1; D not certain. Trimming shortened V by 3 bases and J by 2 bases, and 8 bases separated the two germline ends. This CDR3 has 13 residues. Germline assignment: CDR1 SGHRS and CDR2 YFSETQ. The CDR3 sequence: CASSYASNTEAFF. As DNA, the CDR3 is TGCGCCAGCAGCTACGCCAGTAACACTGAAGCTTTCTTT.

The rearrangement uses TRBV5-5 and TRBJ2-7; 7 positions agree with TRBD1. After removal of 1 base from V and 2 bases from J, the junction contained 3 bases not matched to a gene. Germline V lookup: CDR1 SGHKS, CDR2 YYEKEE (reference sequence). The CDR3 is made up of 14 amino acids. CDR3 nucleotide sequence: TGTGCCAGCAGCTTGCCAGGGGGACCCTACGAGCAGTACTTC. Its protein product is CASSLPGGPYEQYF.

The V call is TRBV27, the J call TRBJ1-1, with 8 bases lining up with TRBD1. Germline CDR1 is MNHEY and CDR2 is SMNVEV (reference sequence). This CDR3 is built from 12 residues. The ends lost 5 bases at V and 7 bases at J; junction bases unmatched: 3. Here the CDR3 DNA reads TGTGCCAGCAGTAAAACAGGGGGTGAAGCTTTCTTT. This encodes CASSKTGGEAFF.

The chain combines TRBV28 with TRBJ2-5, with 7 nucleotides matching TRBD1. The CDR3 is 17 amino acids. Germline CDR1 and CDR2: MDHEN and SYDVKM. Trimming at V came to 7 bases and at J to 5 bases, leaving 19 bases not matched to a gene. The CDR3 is CASTLRLTGKVRETQYF. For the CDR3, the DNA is TGTGCCAGCACCCTACGACTGACAGGGAAAGTCCGGGAGACCCAGTACTTC.

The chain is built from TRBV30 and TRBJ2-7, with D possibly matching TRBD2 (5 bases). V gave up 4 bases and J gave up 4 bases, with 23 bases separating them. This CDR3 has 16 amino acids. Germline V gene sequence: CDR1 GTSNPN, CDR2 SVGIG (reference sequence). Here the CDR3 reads CAWTNPLLLDSYEQYF. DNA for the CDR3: TGTGCCTGGACCAACCCTTTACTCTTGGACTCTTACGAGCAGTACTTC.